This T cell receptor beta chain stems from a study of Tregs in tolerant kidney transplant recipients. CDR1 and CDR2 from the germline V gene are SGHTA and FQGNSA. The length of the CDR3 is 14 residues. The trim removed 2 bases at V and 4 bases at J, leaving 5 bases unmatched. The table came from immunoSEQ multiplex PCR; TCRdb's copy has only in-frame clones and leaves some out. Of about 100,000 clones listed, nearly 90% are singletons. On this clone itself: Its cognate antigen is unknown.

Study findings and constraints: Changing PCR primers prevented nucleotide comparison between some patients' samples. Expanding Tregs on activated donor B cells appeared to best identify donor-specific TCRbeta clones.

Unstimulated Tregs (CD4+CD25+CD127-) and CD4+CD25- non-Tregs were sorted from PBMCs. The chain combines TRBV7-2 with TRBJ2-7, with 7 positions matching TRBD1. The source of this sequence is a human donor who received a combined kidney and bone marrow transplant. The source material was CD4+ T cells from blood, sampled before the transplant. The CDR3 coding sequence is TGTGCCAGCAGCTTAAGAGGGGGCCGGTACGAGCAGTACTTC. This gives the protein CASSLRGGRYEQYF.